This is a list of T cell receptor beta chains from one sample in a study of T cells in narcolepsy. Sequenced by immunoSEQ multiplex PCR; TCRdb stores in-frame clones only, minus some. The table shows over 30,000 clones, with about nine tenths occurring only once. Sequencing was carried out using CD45RA- memory CD4+ T cells from PBMCs. The receptors shown here come from a human donor with narcolepsy. Each CDR3 is given with its conserved first and last residue. D genes are given only for firm matches. Clone size appears in some rows only: once, few, many, or a class for an expanded clone.

j_gene	abundance	d_gene	v_gene	len	CDR3aa	CDR3nt
TRBJ1-5	.	.	TRBV2	14	CASRGGRSNQPQHF	TGTGCCAGCAGAGGGGGACGGTCCAATCAGCCCCAGCATTTT
TRBJ2-5	.	.	TRBV2	15	CASSANDPTWETQYF	TGTGCCAGCAGCGCCAACGACCCCACCTGGGAGACCCAGTACTTC
TRBJ2-3	.	TRBD2	TRBV30	14	CAWTRGLAVDTQYF	TGTGCCTGGACTAGGGGACTAGCGGTAGATACGCAGTATTTT
TRBJ2-7	.	TRBD2	TRBV5-8	15	CASSRPGLPTYEQYF	TGTGCCAGCAGCCGACCGGGACTACCGACCTACGAGCAGTACTTC
TRBJ1-4	.	.	TRBV25-1	14	CASSVGGSQQKLFF	TGTGCCAGCAGTGTGGGGGGGTCACAGCAAAAACTGTTTTTT
TRBJ2-1	.	TRBD2	TRBV5-1	16	CASSLAGGLSGNEQFF	TGCGCCAGCAGCTTGGCCGGGGGACTTAGCGGGAATGAGCAGTTCTTC
TRBJ2-1	.	.	TRBV7-7	13	CASSWGVGNEQFF	TGTGCTAGCAGTTGGGGAGTTGGAAATGAGCAGTTCTTC
TRBJ2-7	.	.	TRBV7-2	12	CASSSQGYEQYF	TGTGCCAGCAGCTCCCAGGGGTACGAGCAGTACTTC
TRBJ2-1	.	TRBD1	TRBV5-1	15	CASSPGQGLLNEQFF	TGCGCCAGCAGCCCGGGACAGGGGCTGTTAAATGAGCAGTTCTTC
TRBJ2-5	.	.	TRBV15	16	CATSKAGGPRQETQYF	TGTGCCACCAGCAAGGCAGGGGGGCCTAGGCAAGAGACCCAGTACTTC
TRBJ1-4	.	.	TRBV5-1	15	CASYWGPETNEKLFF	TGCGCCAGTTATTGGGGGCCGGAGACTAATGAAAAACTGTTTTTT
TRBJ2-7	.	TRBD2	TRBV7-2	18	CASSLAQLAGGRSYEQYF	TGTGCCAGCAGCTTAGCCCAACTAGCGGGGGGGCGGTCCTACGAGCAGTACTTC
TRBJ2-4	once	TRBD1	TRBV19	14	CASSTTGLGNIQYF	TGTGCCAGTAGTACGACAGGGTTAGGAAACATTCAGTACTTC
TRBJ2-2	.	.	TRBV6-1	14	CASSEAGSDITLFF	TGTGCCAGCAGTGAAGCCGGGTCGGATATCACGCTGTTTTTT
TRBJ2-7	.	TRBD1	TRBV6-1	19	CASSEALGRRTGAPYEQYF	TGTGCCAGCAGTGAAGCCCTCGGCCGCCGGACAGGGGCGCCCTACGAGCAGTACTTC
TRBJ2-7	few	.	TRBV7-2	13	CASSPRLTYEQYF	TGTGCCAGCAGCCCTAGGCTGACCTACGAGCAGTACTTC
TRBJ2-1	.	TRBD1	TRBV5-5	16	CASSLGTGAPSNEQFF	TGTGCCAGCAGCTTGGGCACAGGGGCCCCATCCAATGAGCAGTTCTTC
TRBJ1-2	.	.	TRBV2	13	CASSVGNPYGYTF	TGTGCCAGCAGTGTCGGGAACCCTTATGGCTACACCTTC
TRBJ1-2	.	.	TRBV6-6	13	CASGATAVYGYTF	TGTGCCAGCGGGGCGACAGCGGTCTATGGCTACACCTTC
TRBJ1-2	.	.	TRBV5-6	13	CASSLANGDGYTF	TGTGCCAGCAGCTTGGCCAACGGGGATGGCTACACCTTC
TRBJ2-5	.	.	TRBV20-1	11	CSARLGETQYF	TGCAGTGCTAGATTAGGGGAGACCCAGTACTTC
TRBJ2-1	.	.	TRBV7-3	13	CASSLTFFGEQFF	TGTGCCAGCAGCTTAACGTTTTTTGGTGAGCAGTTCTTC
TRBJ2-4	.	.	TRBV7-9	16	CASSLDTLGLHSLQYF	TGTGCCAGCAGCTTAGATACCTTGGGACTCCACTCCCTTCAGTACTTC
TRBJ1-3	few	.	TRBV7-9	15	CASSLDRASGNTIYF	TGTGCCAGCAGCTTAGACAGGGCGAGTGGAAACACCATATATTTT
TRBJ1-1	.	.	TRBV7-2	15	CASSPKTLFNTEAFF	TGTGCCAGCAGCCCAAAGACCCTTTTCAACACTGAAGCTTTCTTT
TRBJ2-7	.	.	TRBV21-1	18	CASSVSGEENRDSYEQYF	TGTGCCAGCAGCGTCTCCGGTGAGGAGAACAGGGACTCCTACGAGCAGTACTTC
TRBJ2-2	.	.	TRBV11-1	14	CASSPRAGPGELFF	TGTGCCAGCAGCCCAAGGGCGGGCCCCGGGGAGCTGTTTTTT
TRBJ2-7	few	.	TRBV2	14	CASSETRATYEQYF	TGTGCCAGCAGTGAAACGCGGGCTACCTACGAGCAGTACTTC
TRBJ1-2	.	.	TRBV28	11	CASGQNYGYTF	TGTGCCAGCGGGCAGAACTATGGCTACACCTTC
TRBJ2-5	.	TRBD2	TRBV6-4	19	CASSDLLAGGTPGQETQYF	TGTGCCAGCAGTGACTTACTAGCGGGGGGGACTCCAGGCCAAGAGACCCAGTACTTC
TRBJ2-5	.	TRBD2	TRBV18	21	CASSPRKAAGESIGTGETQYF	TGTGCCAGCTCACCAAGGAAGGCAGCGGGAGAGTCCATTGGCACTGGGGAGACCCAGTACTTC
TRBJ1-1	.	TRBD1	TRBV11-2	15	CASSLGQGFGTEAFF	TGTGCCAGCAGCTTAGGACAGGGGTTCGGGACTGAAGCTTTCTTT
TRBJ2-3	.	TRBD2	TRBV15	15	CATSDAGGAKDTQYF	TGTGCCACCAGCGACGCGGGGGGGGCGAAAGATACGCAGTATTTT
TRBJ2-7	.	.	TRBV4-2	14	CASRGSGRGDEQYF	TGTGCCAGCAGGGGGTCTGGGAGGGGGGACGAGCAGTACTTC
TRBJ2-7	.	.	TRBV5-1	16	CASRSARRDKDYEQYF	TGCGCCAGCCGCTCCGCCCGTCGGGACAAGGACTACGAGCAGTACTTC
TRBJ1-5	once	TRBD1	TRBV12-5	16	CASGLADRGGNQPQHF	TGTGCTAGTGGTTTGGCCGACAGGGGTGGCAATCAGCCCCAGCATTTT
TRBJ1-6	.	.	TRBV9	14	CASSSGPMVSPLHF	TGTGCCAGCAGCTCTGGACCCATGGTGTCACCCCTCCACTTT
TRBJ2-7	.	TRBD1	TRBV5-1	15	CASSETGSSSYEQYF	TGCGCCAGCAGCGAGACAGGGTCGAGCTCCTACGAGCAGTACTTC
TRBJ2-5	.	.	TRBV9	14	CASSSPGHQETQYF	TGTGCCAGCAGCTCCCCAGGCCACCAAGAGACCCAGTACTTC
TRBJ2-7	.	TRBD1	TRBV7-2	15	CASSLDGTGFYEQYF	TGTGCCAGCAGCTTAGATGGGACAGGGTTCTACGAGCAGTACTTC
TRBJ2-5	.	.	TRBV4-2	12	CASSLDGRGQYF	TGTGCCAGCAGCTTGGATGGCAGGGGCCAGTACTTC
TRBJ1-5	.	.	TRBV2	14	CASSAGDPYQPQHF	TGTGCCAGCAGTGCTGGAGACCCTTATCAGCCCCAGCATTTT
TRBJ2-5	.	.	TRBV19	14	CASSPLGAGETQYF	TGTGCCAGTAGTCCGCTGGGGGCCGGAGAGACCCAGTACTTC
TRBJ2-3	.	.	TRBV19	14	CASSIDRPGNTQYF	TGTGCCAGTAGTATTGACAGACCAGGGAATACGCAGTATTTT
TRBJ1-6	.	TRBD1	TRBV7-8	16	CASSAGQGPDNSPLHF	TGTGCCAGCAGCGCGGGACAGGGGCCCGATAATTCACCCCTCCACTTT
TRBJ1-6	.	.	TRBV11-3	13	CASSAGANSPLHF	TGTGCCAGCAGCGCAGGGGCCAATTCACCCCTCCACTTT
TRBJ1-4	.	.	TRBV25-1	12	CAVGGSGEKLFF	TGTGCCGTCGGGGGTTCGGGGGAAAAACTGTTTTTT
TRBJ1-3	.	.	TRBV7-9	14	CASSFREAGNTIYF	TGTGCCAGCAGCTTCAGGGAGGCCGGAAACACCATATATTTT
TRBJ1-2	once	.	TRBV7-2	13	CASSSGLTYGYTF	TGTGCCAGCAGCTCGGGACTGACTTATGGCTACACCTTC
TRBJ2-5	.	.	TRBV5-1	15	CASSLEVGGKETQYF	TGCGCCAGCAGCTTGGAGGTCGGCGGGAAAGAGACCCAGTACTTC
TRBJ2-5	.	.	TRBV7-6	17	CASSLGPPPPRQETQYF	TGTGCCAGCAGCTTAGGTCCCCCTCCTCCTCGGCAAGAGACCCAGTACTTC
TRBJ2-1	.	.	TRBV2	14	CASSRDHLRDEQFF	TGTGCCAGCAGCCGGGACCACCTAAGGGATGAGCAGTTCTTC
TRBJ2-3	.	TRBD1	TRBV11-3	15	CASSSGTGFTDTQYF	TGTGCCAGCAGCTCCGGGACAGGGTTCACAGATACGCAGTATTTT
TRBJ1-1	.	TRBD1	TRBV29-1	15	CSVHGQGASHTEAFF	TGCAGCGTCCATGGACAGGGGGCGTCGCACACTGAAGCTTTCTTT